What follows are 15 T cell receptor beta chains derived from one specimen sequenced in a study of control samples from healthy donors and cancer patients. Repertoires were generated with immunoSEQ multiplex PCR, while TCRdb's copy carries only in-frame clones and drops some. This sample yields about 80,000 clones, of which 70% to 90% are seen a single time; roughly 5% belongs to the top ten. Sample: blood. The receptors derive from a woman in her forties or fifties in good health.

The rearrangement joins TRBV6-5 to TRBJ1-2, with 9 positions matching TRBD1. The length of the CDR3 is 14 residues. The J segment lost 7 bases and the V segment lost 4 bases, leaving 7 bases of the junction unmatched. CDR1 and CDR2 (germline): MNHEY, SVGAGI. In DNA form, the CDR3 reads TGTGCCAGCAGTTTAAGGGGGGACAGGGTTGGCTACACCTTC. Its translation: CASSLRGDRVGYTF.

V usage is TRBV13 and J usage is TRBJ2-3, with D tentatively TRBD1 (6 bases). Trimming took off 5 bases at V and 2 bases at J, with 11 bases between the two ends. Germline V gene sequence: CDR1 PRHDT, CDR2 FYEKMQ (reference sequence). This CDR3 is 14 amino acids long. CDR3 region: CASSTGQSTDTQYF. In nucleotides, the CDR3 is TGTGCCAGCAGCACCGGACAGTCCACAGATACGCAGTATTTT.

The chain links TRBV7-4 to TRBJ2-7; TRBD2 aligns across 11 bases. The CDR3 length is 16 residues. Germline V lookup: CDR1 SGHVT, CDR2 SQSDAQ. V was clipped by 1 base and J by 2 bases; unmatched bases: 4. The CDR3 here is CASSLEVLAGAYEQYF. The CDR3 region has the DNA TGTGCCAGCAGCTTAGAAGTACTAGCGGGGGCCTACGAGCAGTACTTC.

The chain employs TRBV9 and TRBJ1-1; D gene ambiguous. Germline assignment: CDR1 SGDLS and CDR2 YYNGEE. Between the trimmed V and J ends, which lost 0 bases and 5 bases, there was a span of 11 bases. This CDR3 region has 14 residues. CDR3 residues: CASSVADLGTEAFF. CDR3 nucleotides: TGTGCCAGCAGCGTAGCTGACTTGGGGACTGAAGCTTTCTTT.

This sequence joins TRBV24-1 and TRBJ2-2; 7 bases align to TRBD1. With V trimmed by 3 bases and J by 1 base, 4 bases remained unmatched. The CDR3 is 16 amino acids. Looked up from germline, CDR1 is KGHDR and CDR2 is SFDVKD. The CDR3 region is CATSDTGTENTGELFF. The CDR3 DNA follows: TGTGCCACCAGTGATACCGGGACAGAGAACACCGGGGAGCTGTTTTTT.

The V and J genes are TRBV5-6 and TRBJ2-5, with TRBD2 identical over 9 bases. Germline V lookup: CDR1 SGHDT, CDR2 YYEEEE. The V gene end was trimmed by 4 bases and the J gene end by 4 bases; junction bases not matched to a gene: 5. This CDR3 comprises 14 residues. CDR3 region: CASSPAGGVETQYF. CDR3 DNA: TGTGCCAGCAGCCCGGCGGGGGGGGTAGAGACCCAGTACTTC.

This CDR3 reads CASSFKNLWDPSSGANVLTF. The DNA of the CDR3 is TGCGCCAGCAGCTTTAAGAACCTGTGGGACCCTAGCTCTGGGGCCAACGTCCTGACTTTC. The V gene is TRBV5-1, the J gene TRBJ2-6; either TRBD1 or TRBD2 may fit D (5 bases each). V shed 2 bases and J shed 0 bases, with 21 bases lying between them. The germline gives CDR1 SGHRS, CDR2 YFSETQ. The CDR3 loop spans 20 amino acids.

The rearrangement links TRBV3-1 (or the pseudogene TRBV3-2) to TRBJ2-5; no firm D call. Trimming stripped 0 bases from V and 7 bases from J, with 9 bases between. Germline CDR1 is LGHDT and CDR2 is YNNKEL (reference sequence). The CDR3 length is 13 residues. Written as DNA, the CDR3 is TGTGCCAGCAGCCAAGATCGTCTAGGGACCCAGTACTTC. Residues: CASSQDRLGTQYF.

This clone has more than one count but fewer than ten. The chain recombines TRBV6-1 with TRBJ1-5; 7 nucleotides agree with TRBD1. Germline V gene data show CDR1 as MNHNS and CDR2 as SASEGT. Losses at the gene ends were 3 bases for V and 11 bases for J; bases not matched to a gene: 4. CDR3 length equals 12 residues. This CDR3 is CASSETGPTQHF. The CDR3 region has the DNA TGTGCCAGCAGTGAGACAGGGCCTACCCAGCATTTT.

V usage is TRBV5-8 and J usage is TRBJ1-3; no reliable D call. Germline CDR1 is SGHTS and CDR2 is YDEGEE. The CDR3 is 15 amino acids. Trimming removed 0 bases from V and 2 bases from J, with 9 bases in between. DNA for the CDR3: TGTGCCAGCAGCTTGGATCCGGAGACTGGAAACACCATATATTTT. Translating it yields CASSLDPETGNTIYF.

The V and J genes are TRBV15 and TRBJ2-7; D not resolved. The germline V gene has CDR1 LNHNV and CDR2 YYDKDF (reference sequence). CDR3 length equals 15 residues. V was pared by 0 bases and J by 0 bases, with 9 bases between. The chain's CDR3 is CATSRDRVSSYEQYF. DNA for the CDR3: TGTGCCACCAGCAGAGATCGGGTGAGCTCCTACGAGCAGTACTTC.

The genes are TRBV5-6 and TRBJ1-5; TRBD1 might be the D (6 bases). Trimming removed 2 bases at V and 4 bases at J, with 10 bases between. In germline, CDR1 is SGHDT, CDR2 YYEEEE. CDR3 length: 14 amino acids. The CDR3 region has the DNA TGTGCCAGCAGCTTTAGACAGGAAAATCAGCCCCAGCATTTT. This encodes CASSFRQENQPQHF.

This chain joins TRBV5-6 and TRBJ1-2; 10 bases line up with TRBD1. Germline loops: CDR1 SGHDT, CDR2 YYEEEE. The V segment lost 5 bases and the J segment 5 bases; nucleotides outside the gene matches: 6. The CDR3 spans 14 residues. The CDR3 region is CASSWDRGGYGYTF. CDR3 DNA: TGTGCCAGCAGTTGGGACAGGGGAGGGTATGGCTACACCTTC.

This clone was counted between two and nine times. The chain employs TRBV2 and TRBJ2-3; D may be TRBD1 or TRBD2 (5 bases each). CDR3 length: 16 residues. V was trimmed by 7 bases and J by 0 bases, leaving 17 bases between them. The V gene's germline CDR1 is SNHLY and CDR2 FYNNEI. The CDR3 here is CASKQTGTSSTDTQYF. CDR3 DNA: TGTGCCAGCAAACAAACCGGGACGTCTAGCACAGATACGCAGTATTTT.

The chain recombines TRBV3-1 (or the pseudogene TRBV3-2) with TRBJ1-1; D gene unclear. Trimming left V 2 bases short and J 4 bases short, with 5 bases between. The CDR3 is made up of 12 amino acids. Germline V gene sequence: CDR1 LGHDT, CDR2 YNNKEL (reference sequence). The chain's CDR3 is CASSQQSTEAFF. The DNA of the CDR3 is TGTGCCAGCAGCCAACAGAGCACTGAAGCTTTCTTT.